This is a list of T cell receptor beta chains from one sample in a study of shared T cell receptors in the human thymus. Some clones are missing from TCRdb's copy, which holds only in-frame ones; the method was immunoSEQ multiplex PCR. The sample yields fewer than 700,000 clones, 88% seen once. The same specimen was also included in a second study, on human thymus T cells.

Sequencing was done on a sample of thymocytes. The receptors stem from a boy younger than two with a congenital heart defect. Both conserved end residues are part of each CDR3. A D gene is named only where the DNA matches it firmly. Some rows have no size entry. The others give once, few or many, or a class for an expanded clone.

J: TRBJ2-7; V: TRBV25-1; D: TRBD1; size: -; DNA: TGTGCCAGCAGTAGGCCACAGGGGCAGGGCGAGCAGTACTTC; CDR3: CASSRPQGQGEQYF
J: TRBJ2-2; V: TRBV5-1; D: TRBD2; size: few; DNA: TGCGCCAGCAGCTTGGGGGGACTAGCGGGAGCCGGGGAGCTGTTTTTT; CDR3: CASSLGGLAGAGELFF
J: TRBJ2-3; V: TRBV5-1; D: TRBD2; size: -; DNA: TGCGCCAGCAGCTTGGTTACTAGCGGGAGGGCCAAGAATACGCAGTATTTT; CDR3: CASSLVTSGRAKNTQYF
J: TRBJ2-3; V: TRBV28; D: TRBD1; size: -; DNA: TGTGCCAGCAGTCCCGACAAGGGACAGGGTGAAGATACGCAGTATTTT; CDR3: CASSPDKGQGEDTQYF
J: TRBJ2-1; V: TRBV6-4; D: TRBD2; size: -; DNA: TGTGCCAGCAGTGAAAGCGGGAGGGCCAGGAATGAGCAGTTCTTC; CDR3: CASSESGRARNEQFF
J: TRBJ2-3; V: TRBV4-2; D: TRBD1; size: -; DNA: TGTGCCAGCAGCCCACAGGACAGGGTCGGGGCAGATACGCAGTATTTT; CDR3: CASSPQDRVGADTQYF
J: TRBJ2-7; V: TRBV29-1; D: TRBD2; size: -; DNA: TGCAGCGTCTATACTCAATGGGGGGGAAGAGGGTACGAGCAGTACTTC; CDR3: CSVYTQWGGRGYEQYF
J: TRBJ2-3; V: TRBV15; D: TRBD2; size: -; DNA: TGTGCCACCAGCAGAGATCAATGGACTAGAGCGGATCGTGGGGCCACAGATACGCAGTATTTT; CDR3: CATSRDQWTRADRGATDTQYF
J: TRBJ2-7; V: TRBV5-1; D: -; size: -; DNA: TGCGCCAGCAGCGACCCTAGCCTTTCCGCCTCCTACGAGCAGTACTTC; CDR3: CASSDPSLSASYEQYF
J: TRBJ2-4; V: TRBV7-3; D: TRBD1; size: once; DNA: TGTGCCAGCAGCCCCTCCGGGACAGTTGCCAAAAACATTCAGTACTTC; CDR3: CASSPSGTVAKNIQYF
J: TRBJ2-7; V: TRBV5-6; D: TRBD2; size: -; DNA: TGTGCCAGCAGCTCGAATAGCGGGAGGGCCCCCTACGAGCAGTACTTC; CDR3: CASSSNSGRAPYEQYF
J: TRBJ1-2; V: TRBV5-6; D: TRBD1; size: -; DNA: TGTGCCAGCAGACCCCGGGACAGGGACTTAAATTATGGCTACACCTTC; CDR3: CASRPRDRDLNYGYTF
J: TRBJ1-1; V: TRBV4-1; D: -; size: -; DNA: TGCGCCAGCAGTCCCAAAGAAGGACAGTTTGAAGCTTTCTTT; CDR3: CASSPKEGQFEAFF
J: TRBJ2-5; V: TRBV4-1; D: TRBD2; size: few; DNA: TGCGCCAGCAGCCAGAGAGCGGGGGGGGAGACCCAGTACTTC; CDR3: CASSQRAGGETQYF
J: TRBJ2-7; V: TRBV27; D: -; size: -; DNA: TGTGCCAGCGGCCCCTCGGGACTCCAAACCGAGCAGTACTTC; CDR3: CASGPSGLQTEQYF
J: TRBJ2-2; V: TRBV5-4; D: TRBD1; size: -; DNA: TGTGCCAGCAGCCCTGTGGGGACAGGAGGGGCCGGGGAGCTGTTTTTT; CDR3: CASSPVGTGGAGELFF
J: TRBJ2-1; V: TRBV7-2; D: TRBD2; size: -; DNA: TGTGCCAGCAGCTCCCGACTAGCGGAATACAATGAGCAGTTCTTC; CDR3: CASSSRLAEYNEQFF
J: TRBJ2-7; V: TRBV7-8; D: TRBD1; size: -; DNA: TGTGCCAGCAGCCCAAGGACAGGGCAAAGCTCCTACGAGCAGTACTTC; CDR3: CASSPRTGQSSYEQYF
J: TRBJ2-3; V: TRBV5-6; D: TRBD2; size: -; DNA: TGTGCCAGCAGCTTCAGCGGGAGAGAGGGCACAGATACGCAGTATTTT; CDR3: CASSFSGREGTDTQYF
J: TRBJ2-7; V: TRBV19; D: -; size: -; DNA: TGTGCCAGTAGTAGTAGCGGAGGAACCTACGAGCAGTACTTC; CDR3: CASSSSGGTYEQYF
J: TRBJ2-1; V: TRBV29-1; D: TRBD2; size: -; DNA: TGCAGCGTTGATACTAGCGGGAGCACCTACAATGAGCAGTTCTTC; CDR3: CSVDTSGSTYNEQFF
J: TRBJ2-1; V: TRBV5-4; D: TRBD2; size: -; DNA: TGTGCCAGCAGCACAATAGCGGGAGTTCGGACTGAGCAGTTCTTC; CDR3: CASSTIAGVRTEQFF
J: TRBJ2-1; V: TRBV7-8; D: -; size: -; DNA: TGTGCCAGCGGTTGGCGGCGGACAGCGGAGAATGAGCAGTTCTTC; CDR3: CASGWRRTAENEQFF
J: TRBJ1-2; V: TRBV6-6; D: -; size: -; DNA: TGTGCCAGCAGTTACTTAATCGGGAGGAACTATGGCTACACCTTC; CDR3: CASSYLIGRNYGYTF
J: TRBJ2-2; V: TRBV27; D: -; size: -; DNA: TGTGCCAGCAGTTTAGCGGCGACCGATACCGGGGAGCTGTTTTTT; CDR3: CASSLAATDTGELFF
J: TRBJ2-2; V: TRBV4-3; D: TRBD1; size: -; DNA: TGCGCCAGCAGCCTTATAGGACAGGGTCCGAACACCGGGGAGCTGTTTTTT; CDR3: CASSLIGQGPNTGELFF
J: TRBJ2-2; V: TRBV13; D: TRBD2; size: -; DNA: TGTGCCAGCAGCCAGTCTAGCGGGAGGGCAGATATGAACACCGGGGAGCTGTTTTTT; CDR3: CASSQSSGRADMNTGELFF
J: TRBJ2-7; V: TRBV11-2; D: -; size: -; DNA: TGTGCCAGCAGCTTATCCGGCTACGAGCAGTACTTC; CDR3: CASSLSGYEQYF
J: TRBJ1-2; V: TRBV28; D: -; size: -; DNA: TGTGCCAGCAGTTTCCGGCAGGGCTATGGCTACACCTTC; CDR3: CASSFRQGYGYTF
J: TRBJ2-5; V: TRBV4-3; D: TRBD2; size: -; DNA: TGCGCCAGCAGCCGGAGCGGGGGGCGGTACTTC; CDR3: CASSRSGGRYF
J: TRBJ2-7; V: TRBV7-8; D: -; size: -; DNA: TGTGCCAGCAGCTTAGATTTGGGGGCTAGACATTTCTACGAGCAGTACTTC; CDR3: CASSLDLGARHFYEQYF
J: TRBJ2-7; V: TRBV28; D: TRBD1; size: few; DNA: TGTGCCAGCAGCGCTGACAGGGGGCCAGAGCAGTACTTC; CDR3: CASSADRGPEQYF
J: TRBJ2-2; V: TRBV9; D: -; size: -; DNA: TGTGCCAGCAGCACCCCGGACTTCTTCGGGGAGCTGTTTTTT; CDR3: CASSTPDFFGELFF
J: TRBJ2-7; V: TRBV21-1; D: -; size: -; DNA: TGTGCCAGCAGCAAAGTAGGCAGGGGGCGAACCTTCCCCTACGAGCAGTACTTC; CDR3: CASSKVGRGRTFPYEQYF
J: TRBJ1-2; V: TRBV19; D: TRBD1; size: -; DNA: TGTGCCAGTAGTCCCCGGGACAGGGAACCCTATGGCTACACCTTC; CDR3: CASSPRDREPYGYTF
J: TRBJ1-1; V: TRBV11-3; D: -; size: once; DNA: TGTGCCAGCAGGACGGGGTTCGAGAAAGCTTTCTTT; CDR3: CASRTGFEKAFF
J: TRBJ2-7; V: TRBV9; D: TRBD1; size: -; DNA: TGTGCCAGCAGCGTAGGTAGCCTGACAGGGGGCGAGGGCAACGAGCAGTACTTC; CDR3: CASSVGSLTGGEGNEQYF
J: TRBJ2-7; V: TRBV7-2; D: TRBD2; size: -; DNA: TGTGCCAGCAGCCCGTACTCCGGGACTAGCGGTTCCTTACGATTGCAGTACTTC; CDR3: CASSPYSGTSGSLRLQYF
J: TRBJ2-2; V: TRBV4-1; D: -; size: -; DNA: TGCGCCAGCAGCCACCCACAGGATCCCGGGGAGCTGTTTTTT; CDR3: CASSHPQDPGELFF
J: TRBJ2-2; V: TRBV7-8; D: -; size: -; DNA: TGTGCCAGCAGCTTAGCGCTAGAAGAGGAGCTGTTTTTT; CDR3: CASSLALEEELFF
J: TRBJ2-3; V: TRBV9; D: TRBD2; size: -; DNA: TGTGCCAGCAGCGTAGGTCCGGGAGGGGAAGATACGCAGTATTTT; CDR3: CASSVGPGGEDTQYF
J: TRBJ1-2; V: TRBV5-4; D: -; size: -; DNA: TGTGCCAGCAGCCACCCCGCGGGGGGAGGCGGAGGCTACACCTTC; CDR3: CASSHPAGGGGGYTF
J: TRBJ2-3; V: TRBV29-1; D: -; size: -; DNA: TGCAGCGTCCGAACTAGGAGTGGCACAGATACGCAGTATTTT; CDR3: CSVRTRSGTDTQYF
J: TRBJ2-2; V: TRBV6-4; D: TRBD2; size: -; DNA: TGTGCCAGCAGTGACTCTTGGGCAGGGTATCATTCCGGGACTAGCGGGAGAAAGACCGGGGAGCTGTTTTTT; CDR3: CASSDSWAGYHSGTSGRKTGELFF